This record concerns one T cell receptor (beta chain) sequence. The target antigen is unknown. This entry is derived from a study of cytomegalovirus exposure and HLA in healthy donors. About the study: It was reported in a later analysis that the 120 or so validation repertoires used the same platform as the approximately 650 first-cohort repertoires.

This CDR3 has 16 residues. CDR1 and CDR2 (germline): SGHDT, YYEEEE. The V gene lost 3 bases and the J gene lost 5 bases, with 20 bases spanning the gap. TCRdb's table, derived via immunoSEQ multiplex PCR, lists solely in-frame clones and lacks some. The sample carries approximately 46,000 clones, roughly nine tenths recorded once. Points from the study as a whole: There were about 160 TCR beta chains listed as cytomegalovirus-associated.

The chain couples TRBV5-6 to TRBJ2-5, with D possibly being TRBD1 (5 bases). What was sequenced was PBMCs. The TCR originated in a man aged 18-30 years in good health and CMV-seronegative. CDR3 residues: CASSSSAGLRLETQYF. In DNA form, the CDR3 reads TGTGCCAGCAGCTCCTCGGCAGGGCTGAGATTGGAGACCCAGTACTTC.